This TCR beta chain appears in the sequencing data of a study of T-cell reconstitution after alpha-beta-depleted transplantation in children (TCRdb year 2016). For context, the study as a whole: Using TCR repertoire profiling, the study followed T-cell immune reconstitution in a quantitative way in children after TCRalphabeta/CD19-depleted allogeneic hematopoietic cell transplantation.

This clonotype appeared many times. Its cognate antigen has yet to be identified. No clone much larger than this one lies a single base away; base qualities are absent. Trimming removed 6 bases from V and 0 bases from J; the gene matches leave 4 bases unexplained. The germline V gene (reference sequence) specifies DFQATT as CDR1 and SNEGSKA as CDR2. Reading from cysteine to phenylalanine, the CDR3 counts 14 amino acids. Only the CDR3 region is kept as DNA, spanning 42 bases read in frame from base 1. Libraries were built with PCR. Sequencing used an Illumina HiSeq 2500. Molecular barcoding was employed in the preparation of TCR libraries, with unique molecular identifiers being used to normalize TCRbeta repertoire quantification. The public reads were run again by TCRdb, first through fastp at Q25 and then through MiXCR, and only productive beta chains were kept. All rows with the same CDR3 protein become a single entry with the most common DNA and genes. Present in this sample are more than 150,000 distinct CDR3 sequences, less than 8% of which were seen just once. The biggest ten clones account for approximately 3% of the sample.

The clonotype was recovered from a human donor who donated a stem cell graft to a child with Wiskott-Aldrich syndrome. The sample in question was PBMCs from the stem cell graft donor, obtained from the stem cell graft. Rearrangement joined TRBV20-1 to TRBJ2-3, with TRBD2 matching 9 junction bases. DNA sequence: TGCAGTGCCTTAGCGGGGGCCAGCACAGATACGCAGTATTTT. The translation is CSALAGASTDTQYF.